These T cell receptor beta chains were read from a single sample in a study of shared clonotypes between healthy human individuals. The data were produced by immunoSEQ multiplex PCR, yet TCRdb's version contains in-frame clones alone and is incomplete. The repertoire has around 510,000 clones, roughly 95% of them found once; the top ten carry 0.064%. Sequencing was done on a sample of naive CD4+ T cells sorted from blood. Receptors were obtained from a woman in her thirties in good health. Both conserved end residues are part of each CDR3. D genes are given only for firm matches. Clone size is shown for a subset of rows, as once, few, many or a class of expanded clone.

D gene,J gene,clone size,V gene,CDR3 protein,CDR3 DNA
TRBD2,TRBJ2-6,.,TRBV9,CASGRWGGDPGANVLTF,TGTGCCAGCGGAAGGTGGGGAGGGGACCCTGGGGCCAACGTCCTGACTTTC
TRBD1,TRBJ1-2,.,TRBV11-2,CASSYYRGNYGYTF,TGTGCCAGCAGCTACTACAGGGGGAACTATGGCTACACCTTC
.,TRBJ2-7,once,TRBV7-9,CASSFSDYEQYF,TGTGCCAGCAGCTTCTCAGACTACGAGCAGTACTTC
.,TRBJ2-7,.,TRBV25-1,CASRPPGENYEQYF,TGTGCCAGCAGACCACCGGGAGAAAATTACGAGCAGTACTTC
.,TRBJ2-2,.,TRBV4-2,CASSQSRGEAYTGELFF,TGTGCCAGCAGCCAAAGCAGGGGCGAGGCCTACACCGGGGAGCTGTTTTTT
.,TRBJ1-1,.,TRBV7-9,CASSLQGVNTEAFF,TGTGCCAGCAGCCTACAGGGAGTAAACACTGAAGCTTTCTTT
.,TRBJ1-3,.,TRBV28,CASSPGTADGNTIYF,TGTGCCAGCAGTCCAGGGACTGCAGACGGAAACACCATATATTTT
TRBD1,TRBJ1-3,.,TRBV27,CASRMTGSGNTIYF,TGTGCCAGCAGGATGACAGGGTCGGGAAACACCATATATTTT
.,TRBJ1-1,.,TRBV27,CAGKGGNTEAFF,TGTGCCGGAAAAGGGGGGAACACTGAAGCTTTCTTT
.,TRBJ2-3,.,TRBV25-1,CASSEGPGGTDTQYF,TGTGCCAGCAGTGAAGGCCCCGGGGGTACAGATACGCAGTATTTT
TRBD1,TRBJ1-2,once,TRBV28,CASSFPGQVYNYGYTF,TGTGCCAGCAGTTTCCCCGGACAGGTTTATAACTATGGCTACACCTTC